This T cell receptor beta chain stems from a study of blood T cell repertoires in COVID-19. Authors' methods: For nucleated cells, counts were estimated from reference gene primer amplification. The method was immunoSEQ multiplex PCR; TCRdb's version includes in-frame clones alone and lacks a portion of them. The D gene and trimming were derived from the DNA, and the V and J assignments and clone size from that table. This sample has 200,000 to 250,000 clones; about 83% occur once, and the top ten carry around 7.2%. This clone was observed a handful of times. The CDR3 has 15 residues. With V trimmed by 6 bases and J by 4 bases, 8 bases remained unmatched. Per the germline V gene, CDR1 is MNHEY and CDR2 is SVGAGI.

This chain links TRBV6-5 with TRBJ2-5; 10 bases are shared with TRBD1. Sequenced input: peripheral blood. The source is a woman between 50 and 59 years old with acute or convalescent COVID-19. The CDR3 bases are TGTGCCAGCAGGGGGGACAGGGGCGCCTTAGAGACCCAGTACTTC. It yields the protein CASRGDRGALETQYF.